This T cell receptor (beta chain) was documented in a study of prognosis after radiotherapy for stage I lung cancer. Study-wide findings and caveats: Counted unique TCR clones declined after stereotactic body radiation therapy (median about 9,200 versus 6,500). After stereotactic body radiation therapy, patients with later distant metastases showed lower Shannon entropy.

This clonotype showed up many times. Its antigen is not identified. Genomic DNA was subjected to two-round multiplex PCR for amplification of TCR beta CDR3. The first round of PCR was done with primers that matched each TRBV and TRBJ gene. With universal primers, the second PCR round was performed. TCRdb analysed the multiplex PCR reads with MiXCR anew, one entry per CDR3 protein. Here the sample spans some 56,000 distinct CDR3 sequences, approximately 25% being singletons. The source of this sequence is a donor over 45 with non-small cell lung cancer. The material sequenced was PBMCs, taken before or after stereotactic body radiation therapy (not recorded which).

CDR3 DNA: TGTGCCAGCAGTTACTCGGGGGGGGCCCGCAATCAGCCCCAGCATTTT. Its protein product is CASSYSGGARNQPQHF. The chain carries TRBV6-2 or TRBV6-3 and TRBJ1-5; the D gene is possibly TRBD1 (6 bases). The CDR3 runs 16 residues. The germline V gene has CDR1 MNHEY and CDR2 SVGEGT. V was pared by 0 bases and J by 2 bases, with 11 bases between.